These T cell receptor beta chains were read from a single sample in a study of T-cell reconstitution after alpha-beta-depleted transplantation in children. TCRdb itself ran the PCR reads through MiXCR, one entry per CDR3 protein. This sample has approximately 210,000 distinct CDR3 sequences, with 17% found just once. The source was PBMCs, mostly from graft donor cells, collected 360 days after TCRalphabeta/CD19-depleted stem cell transplant. The receptors come from a male patient between 2 and 15 years old who had a stem cell transplant for acute lymphoblastic leukemia, so the T cells may come from the graft donor. The CDR3 runs from the conserved cysteine through the conserved F or W. Each record gives: D gene, J gene, clone size, V gene, CDR3 protein, CDR3 DNA. A D gene is named only where the DNA matches it firmly. Not every row has a clone size; where given, it reads once, few, many or a size class.

. | TRBJ1-4 | few | TRBV12-3/TRBV12-4 | CASTGQIATNEKLFF | TGTGCCAGCACCGGACAGATAGCAACTAATGAAAAACTGTTTTTT
. | TRBJ2-7 | . | TRBV5-1 | CASSLSGTLPDEQYF | TGCGCCAGCAGCTTGTCAGGGACCCTACCCGACGAGCAGTACTTC
TRBD2 | TRBJ2-1 | . | TRBV4-3 | CASSQETSGGMRNEQFF | TGCGCCAGCAGCCAAGAGACTAGCGGGGGAATGAGGAATGAGCAGTTCTTC
TRBD1 | TRBJ2-7 | . | TRBV12-3/TRBV12-4 | CASSRGRGQGFHEQYF | TGTGCCAGCAGCCGCGGTCGGGGACAGGGATTCCACGAGCAGTACTTC
TRBD1 | TRBJ1-4 | few | TRBV6-1 | CASRRRTGVANEKLFF | TGTGCCAGCAGGCGTAGGACAGGGGTAGCTAATGAAAAACTGTTTTTT
TRBD1 | TRBJ1-4 | . | TRBV6-1 | CASSRQGAFEKLFF | TGTGCCAGCAGCAGACAGGGGGCGTTTGAAAAACTGTTTTTT
. | TRBJ2-1 | many | TRBV7-9 | CASSLAGTYNEQFF | TGTGCCAGCAGCTTAGCCGGGACATACAATGAGCAGTTCTTC
TRBD1 | TRBJ1-1 | . | TRBV27 | CASRDRARAEAFF | TGTGCCAGCAGAGACAGGGCTCGAGCTGAAGCTTTCTTT
TRBD1 | TRBJ2-1 | few | TRBV20-1 | CSASIRDSSYNEQFF | TGCAGTGCTAGTATCCGGGACAGCTCCTACAATGAGCAGTTCTTC
. | TRBJ1-3 | . | TRBV2 | CASSVTSSGNTIYF | TGTGCCAGCAGCGTGACATCCTCTGGAAACACCATATATTTT
. | TRBJ2-1 | . | TRBV18 | CASSPGVFGHKPTTLAYNEQFF | TGTGCCAGCTCACCGGGGGTGTTTGGCCATAAGCCTACTACCCTTGCGTACAATGAGCAGTTCTTC
TRBD1 | TRBJ1-6 | . | TRBV2 | CAICLMAGQGPNPLQGLHF | TGTGCCATCTGTTTAATGGCGGGACAGGGCCCTAACCCACTTCAGGGCCTCCACTTT
TRBD2 | TRBJ2-7 | once | TRBV5-1 | CASSLVAGERYEQYF | TGCGCCAGCAGCTTGGTAGCGGGGGAGCGGTACGAGCAGTACTTC
. | TRBJ2-2 | . | TRBV6-2/TRBV6-3 | CASSLTEPYQDRGGTGELFF | TGTGCCAGCAGTTTAACAGAGCCATACCAGGACCGAGGAGGGACCGGGGAGCTGTTTTTT
. | TRBJ1-1 | . | TRBV7-6 | CASSSKAVGTEAFF | TGTGCCAGCAGCTCGAAGGCGGTGGGCACTGAAGCTTTCTTT
. | TRBJ1-5 | few | TRBV30 | CAWRMQGTQPQHF | TGTGCCTGGAGGATGCAGGGGACTCAGCCCCAGCATTTT
TRBD1 | TRBJ1-2 | . | TRBV2 | CASSEEQGAYGYTF | TGTGCCAGCAGTGAAGAACAGGGGGCCTATGGCTACACCTTC
TRBD1 | TRBJ2-3 | . | TRBV6-1 | CASSPLTGMSDTQYF | TGTGCCAGCAGCCCTCTGACAGGGATGTCGGATACGCAGTATTTT
TRBD2 | TRBJ2-7 | many | TRBV12-3/TRBV12-4 | CASNERASGDEQYF | TGTGCCAGCAATGAGCGGGCTAGCGGCGACGAGCAGTACTTC
. | TRBJ1-1 | many | TRBV20-1 | CSARALGNTEAFF | TGCAGTGCTAGAGCCTTAGGGAACACTGAAGCTTTCTTT
. | TRBJ2-5 | . | TRBV5-5 | CASSFIGSQQETQYF | TGTGCCAGCAGCTTCATCGGATCCCAGCAAGAGACCCAGTACTTC
TRBD2 | TRBJ2-3 | many | TRBV12-3/TRBV12-4 | CASSLGWTSGSTDTQYF | TGTGCCAGCAGTTTAGGGTGGACTAGCGGCAGCACAGATACGCAGTATTTT
. | TRBJ1-5 | few | TRBV9 | CASSIGEGQPQHF | TGTGCCAGCAGCATAGGGGAAGGGCAGCCCCAGCATTTT
TRBD1 | TRBJ2-7 | few | TRBV7-9 | CASSFGQGAAYEQYF | TGTGCCAGCAGCTTTGGACAGGGGGCCGCCTACGAGCAGTACTTC
TRBD2 | TRBJ2-3 | few | TRBV9 | CASSSGGLSTDTQYF | TGTGCCAGCAGTAGCGGGGGACTCTCCACAGATACGCAGTATTTT
. | TRBJ1-2 | . | TRBV20-1 | CSAGRDGYTF | TGCAGTGCTGGACGGGATGGCTACACCTTC
. | TRBJ1-2 | few | TRBV10-3 | CAFDPNYGYTF | TGTGCCTTCGACCCCAACTATGGCTACACCTTC
. | TRBJ1-3 | . | TRBV7-2 | CASSLGVGLTGHTIYF | TGTGCCAGCAGCTTAGGGGTGGGTCTAACAGGACACACCATATATTTT
. | TRBJ2-5 | . | TRBV12-3/TRBV12-4 | CASRRPGVQETQYF | TGTGCCAGCAGGCGACCCGGGGTGCAAGAGACCCAGTACTTC
. | TRBJ2-7 | few | TRBV7-2 | CASSPGPNYEQYF | TGTGCCAGCAGCCCGGGACCAAACTACGAGCAGTACTTC
TRBD2 | TRBJ2-5 | . | TRBV15 | CATSRDSGAAEETQYF | TGTGCCACCAGCAGAGATAGCGGGGCGGCGGAGGAGACCCAGTACTTC
. | TRBJ2-6 | few | TRBV28 | CASTPIYSGANVLTF | TGTGCCAGCACCCCCATCTACTCTGGGGCCAACGTCCTGACTTTC
TRBD1 | TRBJ2-5 | . | TRBV20-1 | CSAPGQGVETQYF | TGCAGCGCTCCGGGACAGGGGGTGGAGACCCAGTACTTC
TRBD1 | TRBJ1-5 | . | TRBV12-3/TRBV12-4 | CASSRQGASQPQHF | TGTGCCAGCAGCAGACAGGGGGCAAGTCAGCCCCAGCATTTT
. | TRBJ2-1 | few | TRBV24-1 | CATSDSWGSSYNEQFF | TGTGCCACCAGTGATTCGTGGGGGAGCTCCTACAATGAGCAGTTCTTC